The rows below give T cell receptor beta chains drawn from one sample of a study of cytomegalovirus exposure and HLA in healthy donors. Here immunoSEQ multiplex PCR was the method, and the copy in TCRdb shows in-frame clones only, minus some. The repertoire holds 76,000 or so clones, 94% seen once, with over 2% in the top ten. Input material: PBMCs. The receptors were gathered from a woman younger than 30 in good health and CMV-seronegative. Both conserved end residues are part of each CDR3. The D gene is left open where the match is weak. Clone size appears in some rows only: once, few, many, or a class for an expanded clone.

v_call: TRBV9; d_call: NA; j_call: TRBJ2-1; clone_size: NA; cdr3_aa: CASSVGLGKVGEQFF; cdr3_nt: TGTGCCAGCAGCGTAGGGCTCGGGAAGGTAGGGGAGCAGTTCTTC
v_call: TRBV30; d_call: NA; j_call: TRBJ1-3; clone_size: NA; cdr3_aa: CAWRPGGNTIYF; cdr3_nt: TGTGCCTGGAGGCCGGGTGGAAACACCATATATTTT
v_call: TRBV28; d_call: TRBD1; j_call: TRBJ1-1; clone_size: NA; cdr3_aa: CASSLYPQQGGTEAFF; cdr3_nt: TGTGCCAGCAGTTTATATCCCCAACAGGGGGGCACTGAAGCTTTCTTT
v_call: TRBV13; d_call: NA; j_call: TRBJ2-7; clone_size: NA; cdr3_aa: CASSLGLAYEQYF; cdr3_nt: TGTGCCAGCAGCTTAGGCCTAGCCTACGAGCAGTACTTC
v_call: TRBV23-1; d_call: TRBD2; j_call: TRBJ2-1; clone_size: NA; cdr3_aa: CASSLSPGGTYNEQFF; cdr3_nt: TGCGCCAGCAGTCTCTCCCCCGGGGGGACGTACAATGAGCAGTTCTTC
v_call: TRBV4-3; d_call: NA; j_call: TRBJ1-5; clone_size: NA; cdr3_aa: CASSPGSGSNQPQHF; cdr3_nt: TGCGCCAGCAGCCCGGGATCGGGTAGCAATCAGCCCCAGCATTTT
v_call: TRBV4-1; d_call: TRBD1; j_call: TRBJ1-2; clone_size: NA; cdr3_aa: CASSQEEFADRGVYGYTF; cdr3_nt: TGCGCCAGCAGCCAAGAAGAATTCGCCGACAGGGGGGTCTATGGCTACACCTTC
v_call: TRBV5-1; d_call: TRBD1; j_call: TRBJ2-6; clone_size: NA; cdr3_aa: CASSSARGTGNPGANVLTF; cdr3_nt: TGCGCCAGCAGCTCGGCCCGCGGGACAGGGAATCCTGGGGCCAACGTCCTGACTTTC
v_call: TRBV28; d_call: NA; j_call: TRBJ1-1; clone_size: NA; cdr3_aa: CASRIVADTEAFF; cdr3_nt: TGTGCCAGCAGAATTGTGGCGGACACTGAAGCTTTCTTT
v_call: TRBV5-1; d_call: NA; j_call: TRBJ1-4; clone_size: NA; cdr3_aa: CASRSNLGTNEKLFF; cdr3_nt: TGCGCCAGCCGCTCTAATCTCGGGACTAATGAAAAACTGTTTTTT
v_call: TRBV30; d_call: NA; j_call: TRBJ1-2; clone_size: NA; cdr3_aa: CAWTPGANYGYTF; cdr3_nt: TGTGCCTGGACTCCGGGAGCTAACTATGGCTACACCTTC
v_call: TRBV19; d_call: TRBD2; j_call: TRBJ2-2; clone_size: once; cdr3_aa: CASSISGSPTGELFF; cdr3_nt: TGTGCCAGTAGTATAAGCGGGAGTCCCACCGGGGAGCTGTTTTTT
v_call: TRBV6-5; d_call: TRBD1; j_call: TRBJ2-5; clone_size: NA; cdr3_aa: CASSSGGAETQYF; cdr3_nt: TGTGCCAGCAGTTCAGGGGGCGCAGAGACCCAGTACTTC
v_call: TRBV2; d_call: NA; j_call: TRBJ2-1; clone_size: NA; cdr3_aa: CASVGSSSYNEQFF; cdr3_nt: TGTGCCAGCGTAGGTTCTAGCTCCTACAATGAGCAGTTCTTC
v_call: TRBV19; d_call: NA; j_call: TRBJ2-7; clone_size: NA; cdr3_aa: CASSTLSGTPSYEQYF; cdr3_nt: TGTGCCAGCTCCACTCTATCCGGGACACCCTCCTACGAGCAGTACTTC
v_call: TRBV9; d_call: TRBD2; j_call: TRBJ2-1; clone_size: NA; cdr3_aa: CASSVEAGGSNEQFF; cdr3_nt: TGTGCCAGCAGCGTAGAAGCGGGAGGGTCCAATGAGCAGTTCTTC
v_call: TRBV6-5; d_call: TRBD2; j_call: TRBJ2-5; clone_size: NA; cdr3_aa: CASSPTLASQETQYF; cdr3_nt: TGTGCCAGCAGTCCCACACTAGCGTCCCAGGAGACCCAGTACTTC
v_call: TRBV28; d_call: NA; j_call: TRBJ2-6; clone_size: once; cdr3_aa: CASSLGGRGTSGANVLTF; cdr3_nt: TGTGCCAGCAGTTTGGGTGGCAGGGGCACCTCTGGGGCCAACGTCCTGACTTTC
v_call: TRBV13; d_call: TRBD1; j_call: TRBJ2-5; clone_size: once; cdr3_aa: CASRKDRGQETQYF; cdr3_nt: TGTGCCAGCAGAAAGGACAGGGGGCAAGAGACCCAGTACTTC
v_call: TRBV7-9; d_call: TRBD1; j_call: TRBJ1-2; clone_size: NA; cdr3_aa: CASSLVGQGAPYGYTF; cdr3_nt: TGTGCCAGCAGCTTAGTAGGACAGGGGGCGCCCTATGGCTACACCTTC
v_call: TRBV6-1; d_call: TRBD2; j_call: TRBJ2-3; clone_size: once; cdr3_aa: CASSEASGGATDTQYF; cdr3_nt: TGTGCCAGCAGTGAAGCTAGCGGGGGGGCCACAGATACGCAGTATTTT
v_call: TRBV30; d_call: TRBD2; j_call: TRBJ2-1; clone_size: once; cdr3_aa: CAWTSGLAGGFEQFF; cdr3_nt: TGTGCCTGGACCTCGGGACTAGCGGGAGGGTTTGAGCAGTTCTTC
v_call: TRBV5-4; d_call: NA; j_call: TRBJ2-7; clone_size: once; cdr3_aa: CASSSGASPFYEQYF; cdr3_nt: TGTGCCAGCAGCTCCGGTGCGAGCCCTTTCTACGAGCAGTACTTC
v_call: TRBV28; d_call: NA; j_call: TRBJ1-4; clone_size: NA; cdr3_aa: CASGRIREKLFF; cdr3_nt: TGTGCCAGCGGTCGTATCAGGGAAAAACTGTTTTTT
v_call: TRBV18; d_call: NA; j_call: TRBJ1-6; clone_size: NA; cdr3_aa: CASSPIPGTGSPLHF; cdr3_nt: TGTGCCAGCTCACCTATTCCGGGAACAGGGTCACCCCTCCACTTT
v_call: TRBV7-9; d_call: NA; j_call: TRBJ2-7; clone_size: NA; cdr3_aa: CASSLAGNSYEQYF; cdr3_nt: TGTGCCAGCAGCTTAGCCGGGAACTCCTACGAGCAGTACTTC
v_call: TRBV4-2; d_call: NA; j_call: TRBJ2-7; clone_size: NA; cdr3_aa: CASSQEWDTGTYEQYF; cdr3_nt: TGTGCCAGCAGCCAAGAGTGGGACACGGGAACCTACGAGCAGTACTTC
v_call: TRBV28; d_call: TRBD1; j_call: TRBJ1-1; clone_size: NA; cdr3_aa: CASSFQGVNTEAFF; cdr3_nt: TGTGCCAGCAGTTTTCAGGGGGTGAACACTGAAGCTTTCTTT
v_call: TRBV27; d_call: TRBD1; j_call: TRBJ2-7; clone_size: once; cdr3_aa: CASSPRPGTVYEQYF; cdr3_nt: TGTGCCAGCAGTCCTCGACCCGGGACAGTGTACGAGCAGTACTTC
v_call: TRBV29-1; d_call: TRBD1; j_call: TRBJ2-7; clone_size: NA; cdr3_aa: CSVGRGLYEQYF; cdr3_nt: TGCAGCGTTGGAAGGGGGCTGTACGAGCAGTACTTC
v_call: TRBV2; d_call: NA; j_call: TRBJ2-6; clone_size: NA; cdr3_aa: CASSDSSGANVLTF; cdr3_nt: TGTGCCAGCAGTGACAGCTCTGGGGCCAACGTCCTGACTTTC
v_call: TRBV14; d_call: NA; j_call: TRBJ2-1; clone_size: NA; cdr3_aa: CASSRETGDNEQFF; cdr3_nt: TGTGCCAGCAGCCGGGAAACCGGGGACAATGAGCAGTTCTTC
v_call: TRBV10-3; d_call: TRBD1; j_call: TRBJ2-5; clone_size: NA; cdr3_aa: CAIGKLNRGRETQYF; cdr3_nt: TGTGCCATCGGAAAGTTAAACAGGGGGCGAGAGACCCAGTACTTC
v_call: TRBV7-9; d_call: NA; j_call: TRBJ1-1; clone_size: NA; cdr3_aa: CASRSNLGLGVEAFF; cdr3_nt: TGTGCCAGCAGATCAAATCTGGGATTAGGGGTTGAAGCTTTCTTT
v_call: TRBV5-1; d_call: NA; j_call: TRBJ2-2; clone_size: NA; cdr3_aa: CASQPQEGLTGELFF; cdr3_nt: TGCGCCAGTCAGCCTCAAGAGGGACTGACCGGGGAGCTGTTTTTT
v_call: TRBV6-5; d_call: NA; j_call: TRBJ2-1; clone_size: NA; cdr3_aa: CASSYSSLSWNEQFF; cdr3_nt: TGTGCCAGCAGTTACTCGAGTCTTAGCTGGAATGAGCAGTTCTTC
v_call: TRBV2; d_call: NA; j_call: TRBJ2-1; clone_size: NA; cdr3_aa: CANHLSRNEQFF; cdr3_nt: TGTGCCAACCATTTGTCGAGGAATGAGCAGTTCTTC
v_call: TRBV9; d_call: TRBD2; j_call: TRBJ2-1; clone_size: NA; cdr3_aa: CASSVALRMTSGYNEQFF; cdr3_nt: TGTGCCAGCAGCGTAGCTCTCAGGATGACTAGCGGATACAATGAGCAGTTCTTC
v_call: TRBV5-6; d_call: TRBD1; j_call: TRBJ2-7; clone_size: NA; cdr3_aa: CASSFEQGTYEQYF; cdr3_nt: TGTGCCAGCAGCTTCGAACAGGGGACCTACGAGCAGTACTTC
v_call: TRBV5-1; d_call: NA; j_call: TRBJ2-3; clone_size: NA; cdr3_aa: CASRVEAGTDTQYF; cdr3_nt: TGCGCCAGCAGAGTGGAAGCGGGCACAGATACGCAGTATTTT
v_call: TRBV6-5; d_call: TRBD1; j_call: TRBJ2-7; clone_size: NA; cdr3_aa: CASKGGGYEQYF; cdr3_nt: TGTGCCAGCAAAGGGGGCGGGTACGAGCAGTACTTC
v_call: TRBV7-8; d_call: TRBD1; j_call: TRBJ2-7; clone_size: NA; cdr3_aa: CASSLSGTGGYEQYF; cdr3_nt: TGTGCCAGCAGCTTGTCCGGGACAGGGGGTTACGAGCAGTACTTC
v_call: TRBV15; d_call: NA; j_call: TRBJ2-1; clone_size: NA; cdr3_aa: CATRESTSYNEQFF; cdr3_nt: TGTGCCACCAGGGAGTCGACCTCCTACAATGAGCAGTTCTTC
v_call: TRBV5-4; d_call: NA; j_call: TRBJ1-1; clone_size: NA; cdr3_aa: CASSLERMNTEAFF; cdr3_nt: TGTGCCAGCAGCTTGGAGAGGATGAACACTGAAGCTTTCTTT